Sequencing of this T cell receptor (beta chain) was carried out in a study of neurological immune-mediated disorders. Regarding the study as a whole: With the multiple sclerosis repertoire cluster, neither clinical nor MRI features showed any association.

The CDR3 has 16 amino acids. Looked up from germline, CDR1 is SQVTM and CDR2 is ANQGSEA. V dropped 4 bases and J dropped 6; count of bases not matched to a gene: 9. TCRdb re-called the 5' RACE reads with MiXCR, one entry per CDR3 protein. This table holds 50,000 or so distinct CDR3 sequences, about 3.7% found once. This clonotype was counted at least ten times. As yet, its antigen is unknown. This TCR derives from a woman aged 60-70 years with multiple sclerosis. The material sequenced was PBMCs. The rearrangement links TRBV29-1 to TRBJ2-3; 14 nucleotides line up with TRBD2. CDR3 bases: TGCAGCGTTGGGGGACTAGCGGGAGTTGGCTGGGATACGCAGTATTTT. Translation: CSVGGLAGVGWDTQYF.